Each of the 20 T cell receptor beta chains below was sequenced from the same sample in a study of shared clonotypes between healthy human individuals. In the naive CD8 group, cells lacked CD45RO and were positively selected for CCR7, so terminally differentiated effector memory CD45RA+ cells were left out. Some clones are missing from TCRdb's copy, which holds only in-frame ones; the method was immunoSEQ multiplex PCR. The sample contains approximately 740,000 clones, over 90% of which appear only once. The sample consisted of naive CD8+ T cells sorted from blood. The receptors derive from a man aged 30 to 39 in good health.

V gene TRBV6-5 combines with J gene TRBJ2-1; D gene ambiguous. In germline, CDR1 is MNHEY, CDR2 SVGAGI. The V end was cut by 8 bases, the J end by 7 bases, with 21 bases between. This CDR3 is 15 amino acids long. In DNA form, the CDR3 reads TGTGCCAGCTCTCCTGGGCCCTTGGATGGGAATGAGCAGTTCTTC. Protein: CASSPGPLDGNEQFF.

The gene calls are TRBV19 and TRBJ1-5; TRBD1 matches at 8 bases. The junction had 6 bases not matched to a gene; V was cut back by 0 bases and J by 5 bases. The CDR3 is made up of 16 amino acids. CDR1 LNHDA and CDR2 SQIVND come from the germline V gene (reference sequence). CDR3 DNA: TGTGCCAGTAGTATAGATCACAGGGGGTTTGATCAGCCCCAGCATTTT. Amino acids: CASSIDHRGFDQPQHF. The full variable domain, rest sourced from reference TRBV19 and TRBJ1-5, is DGGITQSPKYLFRKEGQNVTLSCEQNLNHDAMYWYRQDPGQGLRLIYYSQIVNDFQKGDIAEGYSVSREKKESFPLTVTSAQKNPTAFYLCASSIDHRGFDQPQHFGDGTRLSIL.

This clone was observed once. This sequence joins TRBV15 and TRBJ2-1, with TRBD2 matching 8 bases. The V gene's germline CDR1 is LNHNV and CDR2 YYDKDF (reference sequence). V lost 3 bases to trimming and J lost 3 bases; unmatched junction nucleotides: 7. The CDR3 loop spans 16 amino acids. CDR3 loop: CATSRTREGYYNEQFF. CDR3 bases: TGTGCCACCAGCAGGACCCGGGAGGGATACTACAATGAGCAGTTCTTC.

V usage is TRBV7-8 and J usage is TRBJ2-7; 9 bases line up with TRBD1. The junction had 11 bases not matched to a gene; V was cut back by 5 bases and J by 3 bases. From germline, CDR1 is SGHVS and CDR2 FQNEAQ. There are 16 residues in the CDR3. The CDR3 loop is CASSRGGGDRVYEQYF. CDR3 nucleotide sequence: TGTGCCAGCAGCCGTGGGGGTGGGGACAGGGTCTACGAGCAGTACTTC.

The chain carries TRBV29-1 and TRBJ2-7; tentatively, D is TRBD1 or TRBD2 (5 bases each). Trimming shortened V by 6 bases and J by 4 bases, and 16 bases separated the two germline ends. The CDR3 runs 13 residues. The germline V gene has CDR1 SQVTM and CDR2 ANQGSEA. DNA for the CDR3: TGCAGCGTCCGGGACGCGGAAGTTTACGAGCAGTACTTC. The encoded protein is CSVRDAEVYEQYF.

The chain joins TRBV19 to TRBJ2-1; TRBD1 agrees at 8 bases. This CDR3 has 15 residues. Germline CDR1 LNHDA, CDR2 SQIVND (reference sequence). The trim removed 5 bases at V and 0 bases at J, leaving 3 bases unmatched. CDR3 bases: TGTGCCAGTAGTGGGGGGACAGGCTCCTACAATGAGCAGTTCTTC. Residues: CASSGGTGSYNEQFF.

The CDR3 here is CASSPSSGQNNEQYF. The CDR3 nucleotides read TGTGCCAGCTCACCGTCGTCAGGACAGAACAACGAGCAGTACTTC. This chain uses TRBV18 with TRBJ2-7; D is perhaps TRBD1 (6 bases). Germline V CDR1 and CDR2: KGHSH, LQKENI. There are 15 residues in the CDR3. V dropped 3 bases and J dropped 5 bases, with 17 bases sitting between them. The variable domain in full, with the rest retrieved from reference TRBV18 and TRBJ2-7, is NAGVMQNPRHLVRRRGQEARLRCSPMKGHSHVYWYRQLPEEGLKFMVYLQKENIIDESGMPKERFSAEFPKEGPSILRIQQVVRGDSAAYFCASSPSSGQNNEQYFGPGTRLTVT.

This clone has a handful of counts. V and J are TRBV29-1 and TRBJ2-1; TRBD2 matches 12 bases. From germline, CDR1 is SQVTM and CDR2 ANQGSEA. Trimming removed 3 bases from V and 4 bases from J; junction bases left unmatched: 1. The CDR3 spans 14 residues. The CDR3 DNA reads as TGCAGCGTTGACGGACTAGCGGGATACAATGAGCAGTTCTTC. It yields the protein CSVDGLAGYNEQFF.

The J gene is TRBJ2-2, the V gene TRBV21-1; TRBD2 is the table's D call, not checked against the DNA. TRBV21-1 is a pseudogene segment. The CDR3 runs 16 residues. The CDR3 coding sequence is TGTGCCAGCAGCAAAGGGGAGGGTCGGAACACCGGGGAGCTGTTTTTT. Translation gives CASSKGEGRNTGELFF.

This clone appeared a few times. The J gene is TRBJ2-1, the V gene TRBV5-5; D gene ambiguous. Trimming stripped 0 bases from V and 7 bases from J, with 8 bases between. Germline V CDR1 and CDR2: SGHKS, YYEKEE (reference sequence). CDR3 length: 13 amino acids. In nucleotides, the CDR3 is TGTGCCAGCAGCTTGGGTGGGAAGAATGAGCAGTTCTTC. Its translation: CASSLGGKNEQFF. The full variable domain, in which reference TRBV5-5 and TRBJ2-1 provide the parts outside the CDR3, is DAGVTQSPTHLIKTRGQQVTLRCSPISGHKSVSWYQQVLGQGPQFIFQYYEKEERGRGNFPDRFSARQFPNYSSELNVNALLLGDSALYLCASSLGGKNEQFFGPGTRLTVL.

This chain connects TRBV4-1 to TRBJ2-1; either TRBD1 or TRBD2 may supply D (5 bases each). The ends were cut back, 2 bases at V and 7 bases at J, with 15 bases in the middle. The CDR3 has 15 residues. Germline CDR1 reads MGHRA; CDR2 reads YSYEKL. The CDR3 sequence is CASSQRSGDQNEQFF. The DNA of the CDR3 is TGCGCCAGCAGCCAACGGTCCGGGGACCAAAATGAGCAGTTCTTC.

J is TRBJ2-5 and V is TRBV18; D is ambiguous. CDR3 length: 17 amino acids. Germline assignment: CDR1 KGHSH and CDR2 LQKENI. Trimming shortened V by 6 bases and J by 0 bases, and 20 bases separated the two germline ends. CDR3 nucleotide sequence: TGTGCCAGCTCTACGACCGTCTCCTTGGACGACCAAGAGACCCAGTACTTC. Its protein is CASSTTVSLDDQETQYF.

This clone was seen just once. The CDR3 DNA sequence: TGTGCCAGCAGGATAGGGTCGTACGAGCAGTACTTC. Amino acid sequence: CASRIGSYEQYF. The genes are TRBV25-1 and TRBJ2-7; D is uncertain. The CDR3 extends over 12 amino acids. Germline V gives CDR1 MGHDK, CDR2 SYGVNS. Trimming stripped 6 bases from V and 4 bases from J, with 10 bases between.

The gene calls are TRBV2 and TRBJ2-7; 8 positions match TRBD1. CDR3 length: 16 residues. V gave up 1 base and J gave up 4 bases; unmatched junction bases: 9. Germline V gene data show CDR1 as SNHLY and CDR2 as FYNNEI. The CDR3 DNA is TGTGCCAGCAGTGAAGGCCCCTGGACAGGGCGGTACGAGCAGTACTTC. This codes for CASSEGPWTGRYEQYF.

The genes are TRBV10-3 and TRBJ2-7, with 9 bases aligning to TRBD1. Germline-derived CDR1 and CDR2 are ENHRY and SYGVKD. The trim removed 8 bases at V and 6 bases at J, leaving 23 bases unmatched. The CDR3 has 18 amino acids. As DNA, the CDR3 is TGTGCCATCCAGGGTGACAGGGGGAACACCCTTAGGGATTGCGAGCAGTACTTC. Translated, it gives CAIQGDRGNTLRDCEQYF.

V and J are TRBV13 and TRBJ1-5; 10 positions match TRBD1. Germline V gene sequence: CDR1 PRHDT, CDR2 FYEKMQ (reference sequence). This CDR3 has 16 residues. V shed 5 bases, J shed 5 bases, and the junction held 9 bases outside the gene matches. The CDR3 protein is CASSRRDRGFHQPQHF. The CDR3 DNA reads TGTGCCAGCAGCCGACGGGACAGGGGTTTCCATCAGCCCCAGCATTTT.

For the CDR3, the DNA is TGTGCCAGCAGCCAAGAGCCAGGGGTGTCGAACACTGAAGCTTTCTTT. It yields the protein CASSQEPGVSNTEAFF. The V call is TRBV14, the J call TRBJ1-1; possible D gene TRBD1, 6 bases. Germline values: CDR1 SGHDN, CDR2 FVKESK. This CDR3 spans 16 amino acids. V lost 0 bases and J 1 base, leaving 12 bases between the germline ends.

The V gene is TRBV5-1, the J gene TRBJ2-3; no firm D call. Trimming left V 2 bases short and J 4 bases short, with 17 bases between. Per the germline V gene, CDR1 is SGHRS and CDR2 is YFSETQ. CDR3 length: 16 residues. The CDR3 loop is CASSLGATSGPDTQYF. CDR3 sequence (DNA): TGCGCCAGCAGCTTAGGAGCTACCTCGGGCCCAGATACGCAGTATTTT.

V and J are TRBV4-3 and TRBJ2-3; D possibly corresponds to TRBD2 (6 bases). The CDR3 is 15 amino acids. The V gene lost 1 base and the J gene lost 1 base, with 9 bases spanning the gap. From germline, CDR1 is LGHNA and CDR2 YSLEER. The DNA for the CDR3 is TGCGCCAGCAGCCAAGCCTCTAGCGGCACAGATACGCAGTATTTT. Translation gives CASSQASSGTDTQYF.

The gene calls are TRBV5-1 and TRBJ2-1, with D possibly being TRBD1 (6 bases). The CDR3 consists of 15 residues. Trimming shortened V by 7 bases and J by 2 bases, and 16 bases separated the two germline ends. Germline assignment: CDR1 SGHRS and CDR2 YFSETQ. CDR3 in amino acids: CASGPGHGAYNEQFF. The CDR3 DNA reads TGCGCCAGCGGTCCGGGACATGGGGCCTACAATGAGCAGTTCTTC. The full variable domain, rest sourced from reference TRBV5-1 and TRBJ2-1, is KAGVTQTPRYLIKTRGQQVTLSCSPISGHRSVSWYQQTPGQGLQFLFEYFSETQRNKGNFPGRFSGRQFSNSRSEMNVSTLELGDSALYLCASGPGHGAYNEQFFGPGTRLTVL.